This TCR beta chain was recovered during a study of blood T cell repertoires in COVID-19. Repertoires were generated with immunoSEQ multiplex PCR, while TCRdb's copy carries only in-frame clones and drops some. The data show 140,000 to 150,000 clones, with 85% to 90% seen just once and under 15% held by the top ten. Sequencing was done on a sample of peripheral blood. This sequence originates from a man aged 18 to 30 with COVID-19, enrolled during active disease.

CDR3 bases: TGCAGCCCTTCACTAGCGGGACACTACAATGAGCAGTTCTTC. Translation: CSPSLAGHYNEQFF. The chain employs TRBV29-1 and TRBJ2-1; 10 bases align to TRBD2. Unmatched junction bases numbered 7, after V lost 8 bases and J lost 3 bases. CDR3 length: 14 amino acids. CDR1 and CDR2 from the germline V gene are SQVTM and ANQGSEA.